These 20 T cell receptor beta chains came from one sample sequenced in a study of metastatic and nonmetastatic thyroid tumors. With MiXCR, TCRdb called clones anew from the PCR reads. Of roughly 36,000 clones listed, 20% to 30% were seen once; the top ten hold 8% to 10%. All patients were treatment-naive before thyroid surgery. The sequenced sample was blood. These receptors came from a female donor with papillary thyroid cancer or a benign thyroid nodule (not recorded which). Some clones in this sample may be carry-over from other donors' samples.

This clone was seen a handful of times. The chain links TRBV6-6 to TRBJ1-6; TRBD1 might be the D (5 bases). Germline CDR1 is MNHNY and CDR2 is SVGAGI (reference sequence). Trimming left V 0 bases short and J 7 bases short, with 10 bases between. CDR3 length: 15 amino acids. The CDR3 loop reads CASSYSTVQNSPLHF. DNA for the CDR3: TGTGCCAGCAGTTACTCGACAGTACAGAATTCACCCCTCCACTTT.

This chain joins TRBV6-1 and TRBJ1-1, with D tentatively TRBD1 (6 bases). The CDR3 sequence is 14 residues long. Germline loops: CDR1 MNHNS, CDR2 SASEGT. Trimming took off 9 bases at V and 1 base at J, with 15 bases between the two ends. The chain's CDR3 is CASMGAQSNTEAFF. For the CDR3, the DNA is TGTGCCAGTATGGGGGCCCAGTCGAACACTGAAGCTTTCTTT.

V and J are TRBV4-1 and TRBJ1-1; 10 nucleotides agree with TRBD1. Germline V CDR1 and CDR2: MGHRA, YSYEKL. This CDR3 has 16 amino acids. J lost 1 base, V lost 3 bases, and 5 bases had no gene match. CDR3 bases: TGCGCCAGCAGCCATAGAAGACAGGGGGCGAACACTGAAGCTTTCTTT. Residues: CASSHRRQGANTEAFF.

There are many counts of this clone. The chain carries TRBV7-3 and TRBJ2-1; 7 bases match TRBD2. V trimming: 5 bases; J trimming: 4 bases; junction bases outside the gene matches: 8. CDR3 size: 15 residues. CDR1 and CDR2 (germline): SGHTA, FQGTGA. The CDR3 DNA sequence: TGTGCCAGCAGCGTCGAAGCGGGACCGTACAATGAGCAGTTCTTC. The encoded protein is CASSVEAGPYNEQFF.

This clone was detected many times. A read error may explain this, as a much larger clone is one base away. The chain employs TRBV12-3 or TRBV12-4 and TRBJ1-5; maybe TRBD1 (5 bases). The CDR3 has 15 residues. The CDR3 DNA sequence: TGTGCCAGCAGGTCACAGGAGAACAGCAGTCAGCCCCAGCATTTT. It encodes CASRSQENSSQPQHF.

About this clone: One end of the junction varies from germline; a read error may be responsible. V gene TRBV7-3 combines with J gene TRBJ1-1, with TRBD1 as a possible D gene (5 bases). The CDR3 is made up of 13 amino acids. Germline CDR1 is SGHTA and CDR2 is FQGTGA. CDR3 DNA: TGTGCCAGCAGCTTACTAACAGGAGGTGAAGCTTTATTT. Encoded protein: CASSLLTGGEALF.

The gene calls are TRBV20-1 and TRBJ1-6; weak D call: TRBD1 (6 bases). V lost 3 bases to trimming and J lost 7 bases, with 13 bases between them. Germline V lookup: CDR1 DFQATT, CDR2 SNEGSKA (reference sequence). This CDR3 is 14 amino acids long. The CDR3 DNA is TGCAGTGCTAGGGGACATTCCGTCAATTCACCCCTCCACTTT. Its translation: CSARGHSVNSPLHF.

This clone was seen more than once but under ten times. This chain connects TRBV27 to TRBJ2-7, with unresolved D. The CDR3 length is 14 residues. V was shortened by 7 bases and J by 0 bases, with 13 bases between the two germline ends. Germline CDR1 reads MNHEY; CDR2 reads SMNVEV (reference sequence). The CDR3 DNA follows: TGTGCCAGCAAGAAGTCTAGAGACTCCTACGAGCAGTACTTC. Protein sequence: CASKKSRDSYEQYF.

The chain uses TRBV6-2 or TRBV6-3 and TRBJ2-7, with D maybe TRBD2 (5 bases). The V and J ends lost 7 bases and 4 bases respectively, with 17 bases between them. Germline CDR1 reads MNHEY; CDR2 reads SVGEGT. The CDR3 extends over 14 amino acids. In DNA, the CDR3 is TGTGCCAGCACCCAACCTTATACGGGGTACGAGCAGTACTTC. It specifies CASTQPYTGYEQYF.

On this clone: One junction end does not reproduce the germline sequence, and a read error may be involved. The gene calls are TRBV7-8 and TRBJ1-5, with D unclear. CDR1 and CDR2 from the germline V gene are SGHVS and FQNEAQ. The CDR3 is 14 amino acids. The CDR3 bases are TGTGCCAGCTGCTTAGTCAGAAACAATCAGCCCCAGCATTTT. This codes for CASCLVRNNQPQHF. Using reference TRBV7-8 and TRBJ1-5 for the parts outside the CDR3, the full variable domain is GAGVSQSPRYKVAKRGQDVALRCDPISGHVSLFWYQQALGQGPEFLTYFQNEAQLDKSGLPSDRFFAERPEGSVSTLKIQRTQQEDSAVYLCASCLVRNNQPQHFGDGTRLSIL.

In regard to this clone: Lacking the conserved final phenylalanine or tryptophan, this CDR3 likely reflects a read error. This chain links TRBV6-5 with TRBJ2-5; D not resolved. Germline V gene lookup returns CDR1 MNHEY and CDR2 SVGAGI. The CDR3 is made up of 13 amino acids. The ends were cut back, 7 bases at V and 4 bases at J, with 13 bases in the middle. In DNA, the CDR3 is TGTGCCAGCAACCGACACATGGGAGAGACCCAGTACCTC. Its translation is CASNRHMGETQYL.

In the case of this clone: Germline is not matched at one junction end, which may reflect a read error. The V call is TRBV20-1, the J call TRBJ2-6; tentatively, D is TRBD1 (5 bases). Germline CDR1 reads DFQATT; CDR2 reads SNEGSKA (reference sequence). CDR3 length equals 15 residues. CDR3 in amino acids: CSASIRVAGANVLTF. The CDR3 nucleotides are TGCAGTGCTAGTATCAGGGTCGCTGGGGCCAACGTCCTTACTTTC.

This clone occurred many times. The chain recombines TRBV28 with TRBJ1-2; TRBD1 matches at 7 bases. This CDR3 contains 14 residues. CDR1 MDHEN and CDR2 SYDVKM come from the germline V gene. The J segment lost 0 bases and the V segment lost 7 bases, leaving 5 bases of the junction unmatched. The CDR3 region has the DNA TGTGCCAGCACCACAGGGGTAGCTAACTATGGCTACACCTTC. It is translated as CASTTGVANYGYTF.

This clone appeared a few times. The chain joins TRBV2 to TRBJ2-7, with 9 bases aligning to TRBD1. The CDR3 covers 15 residues. The germline V gene has CDR1 SNHLY and CDR2 FYNNEI. Unmatched junction bases numbered 11, after V lost 7 bases and J lost 4 bases. The CDR3 sequence: CASMGQGSTRYEQYF. DNA of the CDR3: TGTGCCAGCATGGGACAGGGAAGTACGCGGTACGAGCAGTACTTC.

This clone came up many times. The chain combines TRBV29-1 with TRBJ2-7; D may be TRBD1 or TRBD2 (5 bases each). The CDR3 sequence is 14 residues long. CDR1 and CDR2 from the germline V gene are SQVTM and ANQGSEA. Trimming left V 4 bases short and J 1 base short, with 14 bases between. The CDR3 DNA is TGCAGCGTTGGGGACGTAGGGGCTTCCTACGAGCAGTACTTC. Its translation: CSVGDVGASYEQYF.

This clone has a count of ten or more. The chain combines TRBV29-1 with TRBJ2-5; a possible D gene is TRBD1 (5 bases). Per germline, CDR1 SQVTM and CDR2 ANQGSEA. V lost 4 bases and J lost 1, with 10 bases in between. This CDR3 has 13 amino acids. In nucleotides, the CDR3 is TGCAGCGTTGGACAGACTCCCCAAGAGACCCAGTACTTC. Encoded protein: CSVGQTPQETQYF.

This clone is deemed medium-sized. This chain links TRBV6-2 or TRBV6-3 with TRBJ1-2; weak D call: TRBD1 (5 bases). Trimming stripped 0 bases from V and 3 bases from J, with 11 bases between. The CDR3 consists of 15 residues. The germline CDR1 and CDR2 sequences are MNHEY and SVGEGT. The CDR3 sequence: CASSYSNRLHYGYTF. DNA for the CDR3: TGTGCCAGCAGTTACTCGAACAGGCTCCACTATGGCTACACCTTC.

Ten or more counts support this clone. V usage is TRBV25-1 and J usage is TRBJ1-1, with 9 bases aligning to TRBD1. CDR3 length equals 13 residues. The germline gives CDR1 MGHDK, CDR2 SYGVNS. The J segment lost 10 bases and the V segment lost 3 bases, leaving 6 bases of the junction unmatched. The CDR3 sequence is CASSDAGTGRAFF. The CDR3 DNA reads as TGTGCCAGCAGTGACGCCGGGACAGGGCGAGCTTTCTTT. The entire variable domain, with the rest obtained from reference TRBV25-1 and TRBJ1-1, is as follows: EADIYQTPRYLVIGTGKKITLECSQTMGHDKMYWYQQDPGMELHLIHYSYGVNSTEKGDLSSESTVSRIRTEHFPLTLESARPSHTSQYLCASSDAGTGRAFFGQGTRLTVV.

By proportion, this clone is medium-sized (0.01 to 0.1%). The J gene is TRBJ1-2, the V gene TRBV7-8; tentatively, D is TRBD1 (5 bases). The CDR3 covers 13 residues. The germline V and J ends were trimmed by 2 bases and 7 bases, with 11 bases remaining between them. Per germline, CDR1 SGHVS and CDR2 FQNEAQ. CDR3 in DNA: TGTGCCAGCAGCTTATCCGTCGGGACTGGCTACACCTTC. It yields the protein CASSLSVGTGYTF.

The V and J genes are TRBV20-1 and TRBJ2-1, with 13 bases identical to TRBD2. Germline values: CDR1 DFQATT, CDR2 SNEGSKA (reference sequence). V shed 4 bases and J 7 bases; nucleotides not matched to a gene: 7. The CDR3 has 15 amino acids. CDR3 protein: CSATLLAGGLNEQFF. The CDR3, as DNA: TGCAGTGCTACTCTACTAGCGGGAGGGTTAAATGAGCAGTTCTTC.